These 21 T cell receptor beta chains share one sample of origin, sequenced in a study of blood T cell repertoires in COVID-19. This table comes from immunoSEQ multiplex PCR, and its TCRdb copy is limited to in-frame clones, with some not included. The sample contains approximately 210,000 clones, 82% of which appear only once. The sequenced sample was peripheral blood. These receptors came from a middle-aged woman with acute or convalescent COVID-19.

This chain connects TRBV2 to TRBJ2-7, with 9 bases aligning to TRBD2. With 6 bases clipped from V and 9 bases from J, the junction kept 15 bases outside the gene matches. This CDR3 comprises 15 residues. The germline CDR1 and CDR2 sequences are SNHLY and FYNNEI. The CDR3 region has the DNA TGTGCCAGCAGGGGCGACATAGCGGGGGAAGGGAGGCAGTACTTC. Encoded protein: CASRGDIAGEGRQYF.

This clone was found a few times. V gene TRBV20-1 combines with J gene TRBJ2-7; 8 nucleotides agree with TRBD1. Germline V gene data show CDR1 as DFQATT and CDR2 as SNEGSKA (reference sequence). The CDR3 runs 12 residues. V gave up 3 bases and J gave up 3 bases; unmatched junction bases: 1. CDR3 sequence: CSASDRGYEQYF. CDR3 sequence (DNA): TGCAGTGCTAGTGACAGGGGCTACGAGCAGTACTTC.

V is TRBV30 and J is TRBJ2-1; the D gene is possibly TRBD2 (5 bases). V gave up 3 bases and J gave up 8 bases, with 17 bases separating them. Germline loops: CDR1 GTSNPN, CDR2 SVGIG (reference sequence). This CDR3 has 14 amino acids. In nucleotides, the CDR3 is TGTGCCTGGAGACCGTCGGGAAGGTGGGATGAGCAGTTCTTC. It codes for CAWRPSGRWDEQFF.

The chain uses TRBV19 and TRBJ1-1; the match to TRBD1 covers 7 bases. The CDR3 is made up of 13 amino acids. Germline assignment: CDR1 LNHDA and CDR2 SQIVND (reference sequence). V shed 9 bases, J shed 1 base, and the junction held 5 bases outside the gene matches. Here the CDR3 reads CASNRDRNTEAFF. The CDR3 nucleotides are TGTGCCAGCAACCGGGACAGGAACACTGAAGCTTTCTTT.

This clone was seen a few times. V is TRBV7-9 and J is TRBJ2-2; 9 nucleotides agree with TRBD1. From germline, CDR1 is SEHNR and CDR2 FQNEAQ (reference sequence). The V and J ends lost 2 bases and 2 bases, in that order; junction bases with no gene match: 12. The CDR3 has 19 residues. Written as DNA, the CDR3 is TGTGCCAGCAGCTTAAGAGCGGGACAGGGTAGGGGAAACACCGGGGAGCTGTTTTTT. Its protein is CASSLRAGQGRGNTGELFF.

The chain uses TRBV7-6 and TRBJ2-1; 7 bases are a match to TRBD2. Per germline, CDR1 SGHVS and CDR2 FNYEAQ. The trim removed 3 bases at V and 9 bases at J, leaving 8 bases unmatched. The CDR3 spans 14 residues. The CDR3 sequence is CASSFMGGLGEQFF. DNA of the CDR3: TGTGCCAGCAGCTTTATGGGGGGGTTGGGTGAGCAGTTCTTC.

This rearrangement joins TRBV27 to TRBJ1-5, with D unresolved. This CDR3 comprises 17 residues. The V gene lost 2 bases and the J gene lost 0 bases, with 14 bases spanning the gap. Per germline, CDR1 MNHEY and CDR2 SMNVEV (reference sequence). The CDR3: CASSLRWPGNSNQPQHF. The CDR3 region has the DNA TGTGCCAGCAGTTTAAGGTGGCCCGGGAATAGCAATCAGCCCCAGCATTTT.

This chain uses TRBV5-1 with TRBJ1-2; 10 positions agree with TRBD1. Per the germline V gene, CDR1 is SGHRS and CDR2 is YFSETQ. CDR3 size: 17 residues. Unmatched junction bases numbered 14, after V lost 3 bases and J lost 6 bases. DNA of the CDR3: TGCGCCAGCAGCTGGGGGACAGGGGCGGAGGTAGGGAATGGCTACACCTTC. It translates to CASSWGTGAEVGNGYTF.

The chain carries TRBV19 and TRBJ2-2; tentative D call: TRBD2 (6 bases). CDR1 and CDR2 (germline): LNHDA, SQIVND (reference sequence). V lost 6 bases and J 5 bases, leaving 13 bases between the germline ends. The CDR3 sequence is 14 residues long. CDR3 sequence: CASSPLATTGELFF. CDR3 DNA: TGTGCCAGTAGCCCTCTAGCGACGACCGGGGAGCTGTTTTTT.

The chain joins TRBV2 to TRBJ2-1, with a tentative D call TRBD2 (5 bases). Trimming removed 7 bases at V and 0 bases at J, with 13 bases between. The V gene's germline CDR1 is SNHLY and CDR2 FYNNEI. The CDR3 length is 15 residues. The CDR3 nucleotides are TGTGCCAGCAAGGGCGGGCGAAGCTCCTACAATGAGCAGTTCTTC. Translated, it gives CASKGGRSSYNEQFF.

This chain uses TRBV19 with TRBJ2-6; D uncertain. V dropped 6 bases and J dropped 1 base, with 7 bases sitting between them. The CDR3 has 14 amino acids. CDR1 and CDR2 from the germline V gene are LNHDA and SQIVND (reference sequence). CDR3 nucleotides: TGTGCCAGTAGGGTCGGTTCTGGGGCCAACGTCCTGACTTTC. It yields the protein CASRVGSGANVLTF.

The rearrangement links TRBV11-2 to TRBJ2-5; 10 bases are shared with TRBD2. Germline CDR1 SGHAT, CDR2 FQNNGV. The CDR3 length is 17 residues. J lost 1 base, V lost 1 base, and 6 bases had no gene match. CDR3 sequence reads: CASSLARTSGSQETQYF. The DNA for the CDR3 is TGTGCCAGCAGCTTAGCCAGGACTAGCGGTTCCCAAGAGACCCAGTACTTC. Complete variable domain (other parts from reference TRBV11-2 and TRBJ2-5): EAGVAQSPRYKIIEKRQSVAFWCNPISGHATLYWYQQILGQGPKLLIQFQNNGVVDDSQLPKDRFSAERLKGVDSTLKIQPAKLEDSAVYLCASSLARTSGSQETQYFGPGTRLLVL.

V is TRBV9 and J is TRBJ1-2, with D perhaps matching TRBD1 (6 bases). Germline V gives CDR1 SGDLS, CDR2 YYNGEE. The CDR3 totals 14 residues. Trimming shortened V by 0 bases and J by 6 bases, and 12 bases separated the two germline ends. The CDR3 region has the DNA TGTGCCAGCAGCGTAGTTGGGGGCTCGGATGGCTACACCTTC. Protein: CASSVVGGSDGYTF. The full variable domain, completed using reference TRBV9 and TRBJ1-2, is DSGVTQTPKHLITATGQRVTLRCSPRSGDLSVYWYQQSLDQGLQFLIQYYNGEERAKGNILERFSAQQFPDLHSELNLSSLELGDSALYFCASSVVGGSDGYTFGSGTRLTVV.

The chain employs TRBV5-8 and TRBJ2-7; D remains unclear. CDR1 is SGHTS and CDR2 is YDEGEE in the germline V gene. Trimming removed 3 bases from V and 3 bases from J, with 16 bases in between. The CDR3 spans 15 residues. CDR3 DNA: TGTGCCAGCAGCTGGCTTCGGGTGCAGAGCTACGAGCAGTACTTC. Translation: CASSWLRVQSYEQYF.

The rearrangement links TRBV11-1 to TRBJ1-1; D perhaps matches TRBD1 (6 bases). Germline CDR1 is SGHAT and CDR2 is FQDESV (reference sequence). V lost 1 base and J lost 6, with 9 bases in between. The length of the CDR3 is 13 residues. CDR3 loop: CASSLGRGPEAFF. The CDR3 DNA reads TGTGCCAGCAGCTTAGGCAGGGGCCCTGAAGCTTTCTTT.

The chain carries TRBV10-3 and TRBJ1-6, with a tentative D call TRBD1 (6 bases). Germline loops: CDR1 ENHRY, CDR2 SYGVKD. Trimming took 10 bases from V and 3 from J, leaving 10 bases between them. This CDR3 spans 13 amino acids. CDR3 residues: CATSDSYNSPLHF. The CDR3, as DNA: TGTGCCACCTCGGACAGCTATAATTCACCCCTCCACTTT.

This clone showed up just once. The chain combines TRBV2 with TRBJ2-1; 13 positions agree with TRBD2. The V gene's germline CDR1 is SNHLY and CDR2 FYNNEI. CDR3 length equals 18 residues. With V trimmed by 6 bases and J by 0 bases, 8 bases remained unmatched. The CDR3 DNA follows: TGTGCCAGCAGAAAGGGACTAGCGGGGCTTAGCTCCTACAATGAGCAGTTCTTC. The encoded protein is CASRKGLAGLSSYNEQFF.

This clone was found a few times. The CDR3 bases are TGTGCCAGCAGTTTAGTAGGGGACAGCTATGGCTACACCTTC. Translated: CASSLVGDSYGYTF. V and J are TRBV27 and TRBJ1-2; TRBD1 matches at 7 bases. The CDR3 loop spans 14 amino acids. Trimming took 2 bases from V and 4 from J; bases not matched to a gene: 4. Germline values: CDR1 MNHEY, CDR2 SMNVEV (reference sequence).

This chain links TRBV27 with TRBJ1-2; D remains unclear. The length of the CDR3 is 15 residues. CDR1 and CDR2 (germline): MNHEY, SMNVEV (reference sequence). V shed 6 bases and J shed 4 bases, with 18 bases lying between them. CDR3 residues: CASSPREGLFYGYTF. CDR3 sequence (DNA): TGTGCCAGCAGCCCTCGGGAGGGCCTGTTCTATGGCTACACCTTC.

V gene TRBV19 combines with J gene TRBJ2-1; TRBD2 matches 7 bases. The V and J ends lost 5 bases and 8 bases, in that order; junction bases with no gene match: 15. Per the germline V gene, CDR1 is LNHDA and CDR2 is SQIVND (reference sequence). The CDR3 spans 16 residues. In DNA, the CDR3 is TGTGCCAGTAGTCCGCGTGCGGGAGTGGGTGGGCATGAGCAGTTCTTC. As protein: CASSPRAGVGGHEQFF.

V usage is TRBV18 and J usage is TRBJ1-1; D uncertain. CDR3 length equals 14 residues. Deletions cut 6 bases from V and 0 bases from J, with 11 bases between. The germline V gene has CDR1 KGHSH and CDR2 LQKENI. Here the CDR3 DNA reads TGTGCCAGCTCGTCGGGTACCATGAACACTGAAGCTTTCTTT. Translating it yields CASSSGTMNTEAFF.